These 15 T cell receptor beta chains were sequenced from one sample in a study of blood T cells in healthy people across ages. Next came a second PCR, run for about 6 to 12 cycles, which used a sample-barcoded 5' primer along with a J-beta primer mix. MiXCR, run by TCRdb on the 5' RACE reads, gives a single entry per CDR3 protein. This table has 1,300,000 or so distinct CDR3 sequences, almost 60% appearing once. The specimen was blood. These receptors were taken from a man aged 18 to 30 in good health.

To note about this clonotype: One end of the junction varies from germline; a read error may be responsible. V and J are TRBV6-6 and TRBJ2-7; D is uncertain. The CDR3 length is 11 residues. CDR1 is MNHNY, CDR2 SVGAGI, per germline (reference sequence). In DNA form, the CDR3 reads TGTGCCGGCAGTTATGCCTACGAGCAGTACTTC. Translation: CAGSYAYEQYF.

The chain employs TRBV12-3 or TRBV12-4 and TRBJ2-1; maybe TRBD2 (6 bases). Trimming left V 6 bases short and J 14 bases short, with 20 bases between. CDR3 size: 13 residues. The DNA for the CDR3 is TGTGCCAGCAGCCAAGGATTTAGGGACTTCAAGTTCTTC. Its protein is CASSQGFRDFKFF.

The rearrangement links TRBV29-1 to TRBJ2-1, with 7 bases aligning to TRBD2. V lost 4 bases, J lost 5 bases, and 11 bases stayed unmatched. Germline V gene data show CDR1 as SQVTM and CDR2 as ANQGSEA. The CDR3 consists of 15 residues. The CDR3 is CSVVGTGGWDNEQFF. The CDR3 nucleotides are TGCAGCGTTGTGGGAACGGGAGGTTGGGACAATGAGCAGTTCTTC.

The V and J genes are TRBV6-6 and TRBJ2-7; D may be TRBD1 (6 bases). Germline lookup yields CDR1 MNHNY and CDR2 SVGAGI (reference sequence). This CDR3 spans 11 amino acids. Between the trimmed V and J ends, which lost 10 bases and 6 bases, there was a span of 13 bases. The DNA of the CDR3 is TGTGCCACTGCCTTAGGGGGCGAGCAGTACTTC. Translating it yields CATALGGEQYF.

The CDR3 DNA reads as TGCAGTGCTACTCTAGCGGAACCGTTCAATGAGCAGTTCTTC. It translates to CSATLAEPFNEQFF. J is TRBJ2-1 and V is TRBV20-1; 7 bases are shared with TRBD2. CDR1 is DFQATT, CDR2 SNEGSKA, per germline (reference sequence). V shed 4 bases, J shed 6 bases, and the junction held 9 bases outside the gene matches. There are 14 residues in the CDR3.

The chain recombines TRBV27 with TRBJ2-5; possibly TRBD2 for D (5 bases). V was pared by 3 bases and J by 1 base, with 12 bases between. Looked up from germline, CDR1 is MNHEY and CDR2 is SMNVEV (reference sequence). CDR3 length: 15 residues. CDR3 DNA: TGTGCCAGCAGTTTTGGCGCGGGCCGCCAAGAGACCCAGTACTTC. This sequence encodes CASSFGAGRQETQYF.

With respect to this clonotype: One junction end disagrees with the germline gene, perhaps due to a read error. This chain joins TRBV12-3 or TRBV12-4 and TRBJ2-4; the D gene could be TRBD1 or TRBD2 (5 bases each). This CDR3 has 14 amino acids. This CDR3 reads CASNWGYAKNVQYF. The CDR3 coding sequence is TGTGCCAGCAATTGGGGGTACGCCAAAAACGTTCAGTACTTC.

J is TRBJ2-1 and V is TRBV11-2; 7 bases map to TRBD2. The ends lost 1 base at V and 6 bases at J; junction bases unmatched: 18. The CDR3 length is 19 residues. Germline V gene sequence: CDR1 SGHAT, CDR2 FQNNGV. The DNA for the CDR3 is TGTGCCAGCAGCTTAGTGATCGTTGCGGGAGACCCTTTGGTCAATGAGCAGTTCTTC. Amino acids: CASSLVIVAGDPLVNEQFF.

This clonotype was counted only a few times. J is TRBJ2-3 and V is TRBV11-2; D not resolved. The CDR3 sequence is 12 residues long. Germline V gene sequence: CDR1 SGHAT, CDR2 FQNNGV. The V end lost 1 base, the J end lost 5 bases, and 4 bases lay between the germline ends. CDR3 sequence: CASSLAVDTQYF. The CDR3 nucleotides are TGTGCCAGCAGCTTAGCTGTAGATACGCAGTATTTT.

This chain joins TRBV7-2 and TRBJ2-5, with 9 bases lining up with TRBD2. Germline lookup yields CDR1 SGHTA and CDR2 FQGNSA. The CDR3 extends over 16 amino acids. The ends lost 1 base at V and 2 bases at J; junction bases unmatched: 5. CDR3 sequence: CASSLGVAGEQETQYF. CDR3 nucleotides: TGTGCCAGCAGCTTAGGCGTAGCGGGGGAACAAGAGACCCAGTACTTC.

The rearrangement uses TRBV4-1 and TRBJ1-2, with 9 bases lining up with TRBD1. The length of the CDR3 is 15 residues. With 1 base clipped from V and 6 bases from J, the junction kept 6 bases outside the gene matches. The germline gives CDR1 MGHRA, CDR2 YSYEKL. CDR3 nucleotide sequence: TGCGCCAGCAGCCAAGTCACCGGGACAGGGAATGGCTACACCTTC. Amino acid sequence: CASSQVTGTGNGYTF.

This chain uses TRBV12-3 or TRBV12-4 with TRBJ2-1; a possible D gene is TRBD1 (6 bases). The CDR3 loop spans 14 amino acids. V was cut by 5 bases and J by 10 bases, with 18 bases left in between. The CDR3 protein is CASSHLGQNYEQFF. CDR3 coding DNA: TGTGCCAGCAGTCATCTAGGACAGAACTACGAGCAGTTCTTC.

This chain links TRBV12-3 or TRBV12-4 with TRBJ1-2, with no clear D. V was clipped by 6 bases and J by 5 bases, with 13 bases between them. The CDR3 totals 13 residues. The CDR3: CASSPDRSYGYTF. The DNA of the CDR3 is TGTGCCAGCAGCCCCGATAGATCGTATGGCTACACCTTC.

The chain joins TRBV15 to TRBJ2-3; D remains unclear. V lost 4 bases to trimming and J lost 2 bases, with 13 bases between them. The CDR3 sequence is 15 residues long. Germline V CDR1 and CDR2: LNHNV, YYDKDF (reference sequence). This CDR3 reads CATSTRRRNTDTQYF. In nucleotides, the CDR3 is TGTGCCACCAGCACGAGACGGAGAAACACAGATACGCAGTATTTT.

With regard to this clonotype: This could be a read error, since a much larger clone is one nucleotide away. The chain links TRBV9 to TRBJ1-1, with no clear D. The CDR3 is 11 amino acids. Per the germline V gene, CDR1 is SGDLS and CDR2 is YYNGEE. V was shortened by 6 bases and J by 1 base, with 4 bases between the two germline ends. CDR3 sequence (DNA): TGTGCCAGCAATGAGAACACTGAAGCTTTCTTT. This sequence encodes CASNENTEAFF.